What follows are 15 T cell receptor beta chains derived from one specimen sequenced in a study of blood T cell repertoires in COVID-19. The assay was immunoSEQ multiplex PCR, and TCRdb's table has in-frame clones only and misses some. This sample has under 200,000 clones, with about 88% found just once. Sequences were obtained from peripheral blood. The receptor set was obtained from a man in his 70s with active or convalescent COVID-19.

The CDR3 sequence: CASSYRGRGGNQPQHF. The CDR3 DNA reads as TGTGCCAGCAGTTACAGGGGGCGCGGGGGCAATCAGCCCCAGCATTTT. The rearrangement uses TRBV28 and TRBJ1-5; 9 bases are shared with TRBD1. Germline V gene sequence: CDR1 MDHEN, CDR2 SYDVKM. The CDR3 has 16 residues. The V and J ends lost 4 bases and 2 bases, in that order; junction bases with no gene match: 6.

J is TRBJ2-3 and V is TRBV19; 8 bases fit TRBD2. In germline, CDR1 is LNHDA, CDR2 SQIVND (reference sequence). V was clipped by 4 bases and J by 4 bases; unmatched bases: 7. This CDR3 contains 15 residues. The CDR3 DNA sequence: TGTGCCAGTAGTAAGACTAGCGTAGTCGCAGATACGCAGTATTTT. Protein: CASSKTSVVADTQYF.

The CDR3 loop reads CASSPPPWTGVWGYTF. The CDR3 DNA is TGTGCCAGCAGCCCTCCCCCCTGGACAGGGGTCTGGGGCTACACCTTC. This sequence joins TRBV14 and TRBJ1-2; TRBD1 matches 9 bases. Germline trimming cut 4 bases from V and 8 bases from J; bases unmatched to any gene: 14. Germline assignment: CDR1 SGHDN and CDR2 FVKESK. CDR3 size: 16 residues. Based on the CDR3 plus reference TRBV14 and TRBJ1-2, the full variable domain is EAGVTQFPSHSVIEKGQTVTLRCDPISGHDNLYWYRRVMGKEIKFLLHFVKESKQDESGMPNNRFLAERTGGTYSTLKVQPAELEDSGVYFCASSPPPWTGVWGYTFGSGTRLTVV.

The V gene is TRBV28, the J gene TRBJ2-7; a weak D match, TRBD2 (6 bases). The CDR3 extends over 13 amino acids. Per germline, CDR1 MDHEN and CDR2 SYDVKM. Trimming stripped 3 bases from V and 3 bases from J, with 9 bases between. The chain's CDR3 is CASSFQDYYEQYF. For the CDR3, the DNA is TGTGCCAGCAGTTTCCAGGACTACTACGAGCAGTACTTC.

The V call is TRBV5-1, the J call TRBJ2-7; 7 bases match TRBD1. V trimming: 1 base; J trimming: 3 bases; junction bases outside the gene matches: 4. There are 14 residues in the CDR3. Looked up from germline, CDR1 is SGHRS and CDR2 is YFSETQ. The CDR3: CASSLSRQGYEQYF. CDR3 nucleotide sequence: TGCGCCAGCAGCTTGTCTCGACAGGGCTACGAGCAGTACTTC.

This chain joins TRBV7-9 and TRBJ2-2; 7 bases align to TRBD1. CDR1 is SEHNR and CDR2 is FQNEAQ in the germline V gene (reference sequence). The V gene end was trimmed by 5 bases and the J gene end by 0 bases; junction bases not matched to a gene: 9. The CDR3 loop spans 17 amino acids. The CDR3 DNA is TGTGCCAGCAGCCCACCCACCGGGACAGCGAACACCGGGGAGCTGTTTTTT. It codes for CASSPPTGTANTGELFF.

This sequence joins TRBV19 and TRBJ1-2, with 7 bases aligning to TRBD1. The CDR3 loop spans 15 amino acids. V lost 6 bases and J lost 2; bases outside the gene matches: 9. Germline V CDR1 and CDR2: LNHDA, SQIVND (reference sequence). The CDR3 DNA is TGTGCCAGTAGGGCCTGGGGGACAGAAAACTATGGCTACACCTTC. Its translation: CASRAWGTENYGYTF.

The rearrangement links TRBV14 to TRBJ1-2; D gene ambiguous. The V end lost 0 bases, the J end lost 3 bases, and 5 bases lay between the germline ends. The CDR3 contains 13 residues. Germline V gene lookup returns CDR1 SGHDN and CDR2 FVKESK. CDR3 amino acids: CASSQEQHYGYTF. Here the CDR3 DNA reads TGTGCCAGCAGCCAAGAACAGCACTATGGCTACACCTTC. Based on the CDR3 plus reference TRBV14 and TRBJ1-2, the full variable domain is EAGVTQFPSHSVIEKGQTVTLRCDPISGHDNLYWYRRVMGKEIKFLLHFVKESKQDESGMPNNRFLAERTGGTYSTLKVQPAELEDSGVYFCASSQEQHYGYTFGSGTRLTVV.

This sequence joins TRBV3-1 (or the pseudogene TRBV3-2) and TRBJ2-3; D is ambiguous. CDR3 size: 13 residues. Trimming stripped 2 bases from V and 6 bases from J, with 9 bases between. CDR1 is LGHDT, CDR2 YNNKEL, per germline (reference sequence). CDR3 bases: TGTGCCAGCAGCCAATCGGGTTTGGATACGCAGTATTTT. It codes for CASSQSGLDTQYF.

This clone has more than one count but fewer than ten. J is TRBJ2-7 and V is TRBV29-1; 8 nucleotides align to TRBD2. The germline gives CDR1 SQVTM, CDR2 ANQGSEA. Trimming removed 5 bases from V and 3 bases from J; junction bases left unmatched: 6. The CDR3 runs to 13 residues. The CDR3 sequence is CSVYGGGNYEQYF. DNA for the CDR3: TGCAGCGTTTACGGGGGGGGGAACTACGAGCAGTACTTC.

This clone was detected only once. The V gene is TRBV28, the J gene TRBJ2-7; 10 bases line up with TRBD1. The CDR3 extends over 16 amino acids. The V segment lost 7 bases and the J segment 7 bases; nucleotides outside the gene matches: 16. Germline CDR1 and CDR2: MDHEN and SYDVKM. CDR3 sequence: CASTSRGGQGRREQYF. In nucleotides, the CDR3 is TGTGCCAGCACTTCGAGGGGGGGACAGGGGCGGCGGGAGCAGTACTTC.

The CDR3 nucleotides are TGTGCCACCAGTGATGCCGGACAGTACCAAGAGACCCAGTACTTC. Residues: CATSDAGQYQETQYF. The J gene is TRBJ2-5, the V gene TRBV24-1; weak D call: TRBD1 (6 bases). Germline assignment: CDR1 KGHDR and CDR2 SFDVKD. CDR3 length: 15 amino acids. With 3 bases removed from V and 0 bases from J, the gap between germline ends came to 10 bases.

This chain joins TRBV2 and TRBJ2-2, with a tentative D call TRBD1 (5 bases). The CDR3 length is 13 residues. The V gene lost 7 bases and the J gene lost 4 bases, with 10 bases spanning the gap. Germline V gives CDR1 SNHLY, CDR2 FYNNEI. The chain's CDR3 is CASTTQGTGELFF. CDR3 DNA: TGTGCCAGCACTACCCAGGGCACCGGGGAGCTGTTTTTT.

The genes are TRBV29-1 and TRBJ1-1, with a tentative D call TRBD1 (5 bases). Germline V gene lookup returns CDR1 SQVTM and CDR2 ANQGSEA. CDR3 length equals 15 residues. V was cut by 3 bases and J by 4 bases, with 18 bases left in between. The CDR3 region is CSVDGRVSWSTEAFF. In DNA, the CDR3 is TGCAGCGTTGATGGCAGGGTGAGTTGGAGCACTGAAGCTTTCTTT.

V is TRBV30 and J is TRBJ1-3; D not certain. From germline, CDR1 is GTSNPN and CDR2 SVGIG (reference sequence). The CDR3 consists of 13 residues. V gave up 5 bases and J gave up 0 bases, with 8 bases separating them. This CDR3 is CAWERDSGNTIYF. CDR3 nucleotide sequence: TGTGCCTGGGAGAGAGACTCTGGAAACACCATATATTTT.